The next 7 T cell receptor beta chains were all read from a single sample in a study of post-analysis software for immune sequencing data. Researchers reported that TCR beta cDNA libraries carried unique molecular identifiers. Each CDR3 protein gets one entry after TCRdb re-called the PCR reads with MiXCR. The data show more than 450,000 distinct CDR3 sequences, roughly two fifths seen once. The antigens for these receptors are not known. Study-level findings and limits: A handful of TRBV segments were significantly more frequent in patients than in controls. TRBV5-6, TRBV5-1 and TRBV20-1 were among these segments.

The sample consisted of blood. The receptors come from a girl aged 10 to 17 with multiple sclerosis.

This clonotype was detected only once. The rearrangement links TRBV5-1 to TRBJ2-4, with 7 nucleotides matching TRBD1. The J call is in doubt because the DNA end fits TRBJ2-5 better. Germline assignment: CDR1 SGHRS and CDR2 YFSETQ. The CDR3 is 14 residues long. The CDR3 spells CASSFRDRQETQYF. DNA of the CDR3: TGCGCCAGCAGCTTTCGGGACAGACAAGAGACCCAGTACTTC.

This sequence joins TRBV9 and TRBJ2-5; 8 nucleotides align to TRBD1. Trimming at V came to 0 bases and at J to 2 bases, leaving 6 bases not matched to a gene. The germline gives CDR1 SGDLS, CDR2 YYNGEE. This CDR3 spans 16 amino acids. The CDR3 loop is CASSVVQGARQETQYF. For the CDR3, the DNA is TGTGCCAGCAGCGTAGTGCAGGGGGCGCGACAAGAGACCCAGTACTTC.

The chain carries TRBV12-3 or TRBV12-4 and TRBJ1-5; 8 bases match TRBD1. The CDR3 runs 13 residues. V was pared by 6 bases and J by 6 bases, with 4 bases of the junction left unmatched. Here the CDR3 reads CASRYTGGQPQHF. In nucleotides, the CDR3 is TGTGCCAGCAGGTATACAGGGGGTCAGCCCCAGCATTTT.

This chain uses TRBV15 with TRBJ2-7; no definite D call. This CDR3 comprises 13 residues. Trimming removed 0 bases at V and 3 bases at J, with 6 bases between. CDR1 LNHNV and CDR2 YYDKDF come from the germline V gene (reference sequence). CDR3 sequence (DNA): TGTGCCACCAGCAGAGACCAAAGCTACGAGCAGTACTTC. It specifies CATSRDQSYEQYF.

This rearrangement joins TRBV5-1 to TRBJ1-2; D is unclear. Trimming pared 1 base from V and 8 bases from J, leaving 9 bases between. This CDR3 has 12 residues. Germline V gives CDR1 SGHRS, CDR2 YFSETQ. The CDR3 loop reads CASSLPGLGYTF. The CDR3, as DNA: TGCGCCAGCAGCTTGCCTGGGCTCGGCTACACCTTC.

The chain has TRBV12-3 or TRBV12-4 and TRBJ2-6; tentatively, D is TRBD1 (6 bases). The CDR3 consists of 16 residues. V was shortened by 3 bases and J by 0 bases, with 9 bases between the two germline ends. In DNA form, the CDR3 reads TGTGCCAGCAGTTTGGACAGCACCTCTGGGGCCAACGTCCTGACTTTC. This encodes CASSLDSTSGANVLTF.

The J gene is TRBJ2-4, the V gene TRBV5-1; D is unclear. Germline-derived CDR1 and CDR2 are SGHRS and YFSETQ. The CDR3 covers 16 residues. Trimming removed 3 bases from V and 0 bases from J, with 13 bases in between. CDR3 in DNA: TGCGCCAGCAGCTCTAAGTTCAACCTAGCCAAAAACATTCAGTACTTC. It specifies CASSSKFNLAKNIQYF.